A selection of T cell receptor beta chains follows, all from one sample in a study of monozygotic twins with inflammatory bowel disease. Using the 5' RACE reads, TCRdb records one entry per CDR3 protein without DNA. This sample's table has some 400,000 distinct CDR3 sequences. The sequencing input was blood. The source of these receptors is a human donor with ulcerative colitis or Crohn's disease, or a healthy co-twin of an affected twin (not recorded which). CDR3s include the opening cysteine and the closing phenylalanine or tryptophan.

v_gene	j_gene	CDR3aa
TRBV29-1	TRBJ1-1	CSATGNTEAFF
TRBV29-1	TRBJ1-5	CSVTLGDQPQHF
TRBV19	TRBJ2-7	CASSIWQGYEQYF
TRBV25-1	TRBJ2-3	CASSERGAKDTQYF
TRBV7-9	TRBJ1-1	CASSRGAGDAFF
TRBV28	TRBJ1-3	CASSLFRRSLGNTIYF
TRBV10-3	TRBJ2-7	CAISVQETDGQYF
TRBV10-3	TRBJ1-2	CATKTTGANYGYTF
TRBV5-1	TRBJ2-1	CASSNTPGTPQYHEQFF
TRBV3-1	TRBJ2-7	CASSADPGKQYF
TRBV20-1	TRBJ2-1	CSARTGGYEQFF
TRBV18	TRBJ1-1	CASSSDQNTEAFF
TRBV18	TRBJ2-3	CASSPGTGGSTDTQYF
TRBV20-1	TRBJ2-1	CSASGAGSSYNEQFF
TRBV7-9	TRBJ2-5	CASSRTETETQYF
TRBV12-3/TRBV12-4	TRBJ2-3	CASIDSGQGRLWQYF
TRBV5-6	TRBJ2-4	CASSWWGAKNIQYF